These 17 T cell receptor beta chains were sequenced from one sample in a study of T cell clusters in autoimmune cytopenias (dated by TCRdb to the late 2010s). Sequenced using an Illumina MiSeq. TRB rearrangements were amplified by multiplex PCR using a touch-down protocol with TRB-A and TRB-B primer pools mixed in one tube. Once TCRdb had reprocessed the reads, it stored one entry per CDR3 protein sequence and supplied no DNA. The sample's table lists a count of 6,000 to 9,000 distinct CDR3 sequences. Approximately 16% of the sample is held by the ten biggest clonotypes. Each sample's TRB amplification started from 250 to 300 ng of peripheral blood genomic DNA, which corresponds to around 36,000 genome equivalents. The sequenced sample consisted of peripheral blood. These receptors originate from a human donor with an autoimmune cytopenia or autoimmune hepatitis (not recorded which).

Judged by frequency, this clonotype is medium-sized. This sequence joins TRBV30 and TRBJ2-1; the D gene TCRdb calls, TRBD2, cannot be checked with no DNA. Germline-derived CDR1 and CDR2 are GTSNPN and SVGIG (reference sequence). This CDR3 comprises 17 residues. Here the CDR3 reads CAWSVRAGGGLRNEQFF.

V usage is TRBV7-9 and J usage is TRBJ2-7; TCRdb names TRBD1, which stays unverified in the absence of DNA. Germline values: CDR1 SEHNR, CDR2 FQNEAQ (reference sequence). CDR3 size: 16 residues. The CDR3 sequence is CASSLGVRTGADEQYF.

J is TRBJ2-7 and V is TRBV7-2; the D call of TRBD2 rests on TCRdb alone, since no DNA is present to check it. CDR3 length: 15 residues. Looked up from germline, CDR1 is SGHTA and CDR2 is FQGNSA. CDR3 amino acids: CASSYLAGGSYEQYF.

The CDR3 region is CASSYAARGTGELFF. The chain uses TRBV6-6 and TRBJ2-2; TCRdb proposes TRBD1, but this gene call is untestable without DNA. Germline V gene data show CDR1 as MNHNY and CDR2 as SVGAGI (reference sequence). The CDR3 loop spans 15 amino acids.

The chain uses TRBV6-1 and TRBJ2-3; lacking DNA, the TRBD2 call made by TCRdb goes unchecked. There are 14 residues in the CDR3. The germline CDR1 and CDR2 sequences are MNHNS and SASEGT. This CDR3 is CASSEAGREDTQYF.

The chain has TRBV7-2 and TRBJ2-3. The CDR3 covers 14 residues. Germline assignment: CDR1 SGHTA and CDR2 FQGNSA. This CDR3 reads CASSLDPSTDTQYF.

V is TRBV6-4 and J is TRBJ2-3; TCRdb designates TRBD2, a call that cannot be tested without DNA. The CDR3 spans 14 residues. Germline CDR1 MRHNA, CDR2 SNTAGT. The CDR3: CASSVSGGTDTQYF.

The V and J genes are TRBV5-5 and TRBJ2-5; as DNA is missing, the TRBD1 call by TCRdb cannot be tested. Germline V gene data show CDR1 as SGHKS and CDR2 as YYEKEE (reference sequence). CDR3 length: 15 amino acids. CDR3 protein: CASSSRDRGQETQYF.

This chain joins TRBV6-5 and TRBJ1-1; with no DNA, the TCRdb D assignment of TRBD1 cannot be verified. This CDR3 region has 16 residues. The germline CDR1 and CDR2 sequences are MNHEY and SVGAGI. CDR3 sequence: CASSYRRQGWATEAFF.

This clonotype is called medium-sized (0.01 to 0.1%) based on its frequency. Here the CDR3 reads CASSFGTGIYEQYF. The chain combines TRBV5-6 with TRBJ2-7; TCRdb names TRBD1, which stays unverified in the absence of DNA. The CDR3 contains 14 residues. CDR1 and CDR2 (germline): SGHDT, YYEEEE.

The V gene is TRBV7-2, the J gene TRBJ2-2. Germline V gene data show CDR1 as SGHTA and CDR2 as FQGNSA. The CDR3 has 14 amino acids. The CDR3 sequence: CASSLAVVTGELFF. The full variable domain, completed using reference TRBV7-2 and TRBJ2-2, is GAGVSQSPSNKVTEKGKDVELRCDPISGHTALYWYRQSLGQGLEFLIYFQGNSAPDKSGLPSDRFSAERTGGSVSTLTIQRTQQEDSAVYLCASSLAVVTGELFFGEGSRLTVL.

This clonotype counts as medium-sized by frequency. This sequence joins TRBV19 and TRBJ2-7; the TCRdb D gene call, TRBD2, has no DNA to confirm it. The CDR3 is 13 amino acids. Germline CDR1 is LNHDA and CDR2 is SQIVND (reference sequence). CDR3 region: CASSLVGSYEQYF.

This clonotype shows up as medium-sized (0.01 to 0.1%) by frequency. The genes are TRBV6-1 and TRBJ2-7; TCRdb gives TRBD1 as the D gene, but with no DNA this cannot be confirmed. Germline V gives CDR1 MNHNS, CDR2 SASEGT. The CDR3 has 14 residues. The CDR3 loop reads CASSEDRVINEQYF.

CDR3 in amino acids: CASRLTWGNTGELFF. The chain employs TRBV6-5 and TRBJ2-2. The CDR3 loop spans 15 amino acids. CDR1 and CDR2 (germline): MNHEY, SVGAGI.

The rearrangement links TRBV6-1 to TRBJ2-1; TCRdb returns TRBD1, unconfirmable since there is no DNA. In germline, CDR1 is MNHNS, CDR2 SASEGT. The CDR3 totals 12 residues. The CDR3 region is CASRETVNEQFF.

The gene calls are TRBV6-2 or TRBV6-3 and TRBJ2-1. This CDR3 has 12 residues. The germline CDR1 and CDR2 sequences are MNHEY and SVGEGT. This CDR3 is CAVCSSYNEQFF.

V gene TRBV7-9 combines with J gene TRBJ2-5; the TCRdb D gene call, TRBD1, has no DNA to confirm it. Germline loops: CDR1 SEHNR, CDR2 FQNEAQ (reference sequence). The CDR3 has 15 amino acids. The CDR3 sequence is CASSRGTAGQETQYF.